This T cell receptor (beta chain) emerged from a study of cytomegalovirus exposure and HLA in healthy donors. Comment on this clone: Its antigen is still unknown.

Germline V gene lookup returns CDR1 LNHDA and CDR2 SQIVND (reference sequence). V trimming: 7 bases; J trimming: 2 bases; junction bases outside the gene matches: 5. The CDR3 is 15 amino acids. Overall study results and limits: Per a prior analysis, the majority of TCR beta V segments were productive roughly 87% or roughly 30% of the time. In a later analysis, V- and J-gene trimming of beta chains associated with a DCLRE1C missense variant, replicated independently. Both high specificity and high sensitivity reportedly marked the classifier's diagnosis of cytomegalovirus status.

A multiplex PCR was run with 60 Vbeta primers and 13 Jbeta primers. Here immunoSEQ multiplex PCR was the method, and the copy in TCRdb shows in-frame clones only, minus some. Of tens of thousands of clones listed, 73% are singletons. This receptor was identified in a man aged 50 to 60 in good health and CMV-seronegative. The sequenced material came from PBMCs. The V gene is TRBV19, the J gene TRBJ2-6; 7 bases match TRBD1. CDR3 in amino acids: CASTKGAAGANVLTF. The CDR3 nucleotides are TGTGCCAGTACGAAGGGGGCGGCTGGGGCCAACGTCCTGACTTTC.